The clone carrying this T cell receptor beta chain was detected many times. CDR1 SGHRS and CDR2 YFSETQ come from the germline V gene. The CDR3 spans 14 residues. Trimming pared 3 bases from V and 5 bases from J, leaving 14 bases between. MiXCR, run by TCRdb on the RT-PCR reads, gives a single entry per CDR3 protein. The repertoire holds approximately 170,000 distinct CDR3 sequences, with approximately 22% as singletons. This sample was included in a study of patients and donors after allogeneic stem cell transplantation. This clonotype was sampled from a human donor who was either an allogeneic HSCT recipient or a stem cell or donor lymphocyte infusion donor (not recorded which). It is not recorded whose cells these are; they may come from a transplant donor. The sample was blood, either unsorted or a sorted T cell fraction (not recorded which). The V call is TRBV5-1, the J call TRBJ1-1, with D maybe TRBD1 (5 bases). The CDR3 nucleotides are TGCGCCAGCAGCTATGTCACGGGGGGGACTGAAGCTTTCTTT. Translated, it gives CASSYVTGGTEAFF.